Here is one TCR beta chain with its context. Its matching antigen is unknown. Measured with immunoSEQ multiplex PCR; TCRdb has only the in-frame clones, and not every one. This table has approximately 100,000 clones, 87% appearing once. The data were taken from a study of cytomegalovirus exposure and HLA in healthy donors. Study details: The 120 or so validation repertoires were produced on the same platform as the 670 or so repertoires of the first cohort. This was reported in a later analysis.

The V and J ends lost 2 bases and 9 bases, in that order; junction bases with no gene match: 4. CDR3 length equals 15 residues. The V gene's germline CDR1 is KGHSH and CDR2 LQKENI. Study conclusions and caveats: Subsequent analysis revealed that first-cohort TCR clusters tended to co-occur in the approximately 120 validation repertoires. High specificity and sensitivity for cytomegalovirus status were reported for the classifier. The study listed 150 to 200 cytomegalovirus-associated TCR beta chains.

This chain links TRBV18 with TRBJ2-2, with TRBD1 matching over 12 bases. The sequenced sample consisted of PBMCs. The source of this sequence is a woman in her twenties or thirties in good health and CMV-seronegative. The CDR3 sequence: CASSPAGTGGRELFF. In DNA form, the CDR3 reads TGTGCCAGCTCACCAGCCGGGACAGGGGGCAGGGAGCTGTTTTTT.